The 18 T cell receptor beta chains listed next were all sequenced from one sample in a study of T-cell memory formation after mild COVID-19. One entry per CDR3 protein results from TCRdb running MiXCR on the 5' RACE reads. Among 400,000 to 500,000 distinct CDR3 sequences listed, around 20% were seen once. Specimen: PBMCs or a T cell subset sorted from them (not recorded which). These TCRs come from an adult woman who had mild COVID-19 (a few samples of this study predate the infection). Cell type and time point are not known.

This chain uses TRBV30 with TRBJ1-2; tentative D call: TRBD1 (6 bases). The CDR3 loop spans 15 amino acids. Trimming left V 0 bases short and J 5 bases short, with 16 bases between. Germline V gene lookup returns CDR1 GTSNPN and CDR2 SVGIG (reference sequence). The DNA of the CDR3 is TGTGCCTGGAGTGTACGGACAGTCTCGGGGTATGGCTACACCTTC. It specifies CAWSVRTVSGYGYTF.

The chain recombines TRBV20-1 with TRBJ2-1; a possible D gene is TRBD2 (5 bases). CDR1 DFQATT and CDR2 SNEGSKA come from the germline V gene (reference sequence). The CDR3 consists of 13 residues. V was clipped by 6 bases and J by 0 bases, with 9 bases between them. The DNA for the CDR3 is TGCAGTGCGGAGCGGATCTCCTACAATGAGCAGTTCTTC. It encodes CSAERISYNEQFF.

The chain carries TRBV6-2 or TRBV6-3 and TRBJ2-7; no clear D. V dropped 6 bases and J dropped 3 bases, with 15 bases sitting between them. The CDR3 is 14 amino acids. Germline V lookup: CDR1 MNHEY, CDR2 SVGEGT. This CDR3 is CASRTTPQIYEQYF. The CDR3 DNA reads as TGTGCCAGCAGGACAACTCCCCAAATCTACGAGCAGTACTTC.

This chain links TRBV20-1 with TRBJ2-7, with 9 positions matching TRBD2. The CDR3 runs 20 residues. The V gene's germline CDR1 is DFQATT and CDR2 SNEGSKA (reference sequence). Trimming removed 6 bases from V and 4 bases from J; junction bases left unmatched: 28. CDR3 amino acids: CSATYSIYSGSTPSGYEQYF. CDR3 nucleotide sequence: TGCAGTGCGACATACTCCATCTATAGCGGGAGTACCCCCTCCGGGTACGAGCAGTACTTC.

This sequence joins TRBV7-9 and TRBJ2-7; TRBD1 is a possible D gene (6 bases). V dropped 5 bases and J dropped 2 bases, with 16 bases sitting between them. CDR1 and CDR2 (germline): SEHNR, FQNEAQ (reference sequence). The CDR3 consists of 15 residues. The CDR3 sequence: CASSPGQIYTYEQYF. The CDR3 nucleotides read TGTGCCAGCAGCCCCGGACAGATATATACCTACGAGCAGTACTTC.

This clonotype was picked up a small number of times. The chain joins TRBV24-1 to TRBJ1-5; perhaps TRBD1 as D (5 bases). V lost 3 bases and J 5 bases, leaving 19 bases between the germline ends. Germline V gene lookup returns CDR1 KGHDR and CDR2 SFDVKD. This CDR3 comprises 17 residues. The CDR3 sequence: CATSDDLGTPLDQPQHF. As DNA, the CDR3 is TGTGCCACCAGTGATGACCTCGGGACCCCCCTGGATCAGCCCCAGCATTTT.

A word on this clonotype: The junction shows a germline mismatch at one end, possibly a read error. V gene TRBV7-7 combines with J gene TRBJ2-7; weak D call: TRBD1 (6 bases). CDR1 and CDR2 (germline): SSHAT, FNYEAQ (reference sequence). The CDR3 is made up of 13 amino acids. The DNA for the CDR3 is TGTGCTAGCAGCTCCGACCTATCCGGGACAAGAGACTTC. The encoded protein is CASSSDLSGTRDF.

This clonotype was seen only a few times. The rearrangement uses TRBV6-6 and TRBJ1-2; TRBD1 agrees at 8 bases. The CDR3 has 15 amino acids. The trim removed 6 bases at V and 0 bases at J, leaving 6 bases unmatched. Germline V gene data show CDR1 as MNHNY and CDR2 as SVGAGI (reference sequence). The CDR3, as DNA: TGTGCCAGCAGCGCTACAGGGGGATCTAACTATGGCTACACCTTC. Its translation is CASSATGGSNYGYTF.

The V and J genes are TRBV7-9 and TRBJ2-5, with 8 nucleotides matching TRBD2. Germline assignment: CDR1 SEHNR and CDR2 FQNEAQ (reference sequence). The CDR3 length is 16 residues. Trimming cost V 2 bases and J 2 bases; bases outside gene matches: 7. The CDR3 spells CASSLFQAGEQETQYF. Here the CDR3 DNA reads TGTGCCAGCAGCTTATTCCAAGCGGGAGAACAAGAGACCCAGTACTTC. Complete variable domain (other parts from reference TRBV7-9 and TRBJ2-5): DTGVSQNPRHKITKRGQNVTFRCDPISEHNRLYWYRQTLGQGPEFLTYFQNEAQLEKSRLLSDRFSAERPKGSFSTLEIQRTEQGDSAMYLCASSLFQAGEQETQYFGPGTRLLVL.

This clonotype appeared a few times. V usage is TRBV4-1 and J usage is TRBJ2-3; the match to TRBD1 covers 8 bases. The CDR3 consists of 15 residues. Germline V CDR1 and CDR2: MGHRA, YSYEKL. V was pared by 1 base and J by 3 bases, with 3 bases of the junction left unmatched. The DNA for the CDR3 is TGCGCCAGCAGCCAAGGACAGGGGCGAACAGATACGCAGTATTTT. This gives the protein CASSQGQGRTDTQYF.

The sample holds a few counts of this clonotype. The V and J genes are TRBV28 and TRBJ2-7; 8 positions agree with TRBD2. This CDR3 spans 15 amino acids. The V and J ends lost 5 bases and 4 bases, in that order; junction bases with no gene match: 10. The V gene's germline CDR1 is MDHEN and CDR2 SYDVKM. DNA for the CDR3: TGTGCCAGCAGTGAAGGGACTAGGGGCTTTTACGAGCAGTACTTC. Translation gives CASSEGTRGFYEQYF.

The chain links TRBV7-3 to TRBJ1-6, with TRBD1 as a possible D gene (5 bases). Germline-derived CDR1 and CDR2 are SGHTA and FQGTGA. The CDR3 covers 15 residues. The V and J ends lost 7 bases and 5 bases respectively, with 15 bases between them. The CDR3 nucleotides read TGTGCCAGCATCCCTAAGGGCAGGGATAATTCACCCCTCCACTTT. Its translation is CASIPKGRDNSPLHF.

The table lists this clonotype with many counts. The chain employs TRBV3-1 and TRBJ2-3; D remains ambiguous. The CDR3 loop spans 14 amino acids. The V gene's germline CDR1 is LGHDT and CDR2 YNNKEL (reference sequence). The V end was cut by 1 base, the J end by 2 bases, with 7 bases between. This CDR3 reads CASSQGRSTDTQYF. CDR3 nucleotides: TGTGCCAGCAGCCAAGGACGTTCCACAGATACGCAGTATTTT.

The chain recombines TRBV3-1 with TRBJ1-2; maybe TRBD1 (5 bases). V was cut by 6 bases and J by 7 bases, with 9 bases left in between. Per the germline V gene, CDR1 is LGHDT and CDR2 is YNNKEL (reference sequence). This CDR3 has 11 amino acids. This CDR3 reads CASRKGSGYTF. The CDR3 DNA reads as TGTGCCAGCAGAAAGGGGTCTGGCTACACCTTC. The full variable domain, in which reference TRBV3-1 and TRBJ1-2 provide the parts outside the CDR3, is DTAVSQTPKYLVTQMGNDKSIKCEQNLGHDTMYWYKQDSKKFLKIMFSYNNKELIINETVPNRFSPKSPDKAHLNLHINSLELGDSAVYFCASRKGSGYTFGSGTRLTVV.

Ten or more counts support this clonotype. V gene TRBV7-6 combines with J gene TRBJ2-3, with D perhaps matching TRBD1 (6 bases). CDR3 length: 14 residues. V was cut by 1 base and J by 4 bases, with 9 bases left in between. CDR1 and CDR2 (germline): SGHVS, FNYEAQ. The CDR3: CASSLGGGPDTQYF. As DNA, the CDR3 is TGTGCCAGCAGCTTAGGTGGGGGCCCAGATACGCAGTATTTT. The complete variable domain, with remaining parts taken from reference TRBV7-6 and TRBJ2-3, reads GAGVSQSPRYKVTKRGQDVALRCDPISGHVSLYWYRQALGQGPEFLTYFNYEAQQDKSGLPNDRFSAERPEGSISTLTIQRTEQRDSAMYRCASSLGGGPDTQYFGPGTRLTVL.

This clonotype was detected only a few times. This chain joins TRBV5-1 and TRBJ2-3; D unclear. CDR3 length: 16 amino acids. Trimming stripped 3 bases from V and 7 bases from J, with 21 bases between. From germline, CDR1 is SGHRS and CDR2 YFSETQ. The CDR3 nucleotides are TGCGCCAGCAGCTCACCAGGTGGTGGTGGGATAAATACGCAGTATTTT. Amino acids: CASSSPGGGGINTQYF.

A few counts support this clonotype. The genes are TRBV6-5 and TRBJ2-2; 7 bases line up with TRBD2. CDR3 length: 16 amino acids. Per the germline V gene, CDR1 is MNHEY and CDR2 is SVGAGI. The V and J ends lost 5 bases and 3 bases, in that order; junction bases with no gene match: 9. In DNA form, the CDR3 reads TGTGCCAGCAGTCCCCCGGCAGGGAGGGACACCGGGGAGCTGTTTTTT. Protein product: CASSPPAGRDTGELFF.

V is TRBV10-3 and J is TRBJ2-7, with 8 bases that match TRBD2. V lost 8 bases to trimming and J lost 3 bases; unmatched junction nucleotides: 6. From germline, CDR1 is ENHRY and CDR2 SYGVKD. The CDR3 spans 13 residues. CDR3 loop: CAISAGAGYEQYF. The CDR3 nucleotides read TGTGCCATCTCAGCGGGAGCCGGCTACGAGCAGTACTTC.